The 9 T cell receptor beta chains listed next were all sequenced from one sample in a study of T-cell memory formation after mild COVID-19. TCRdb re-derived calls from the 5' RACE reads in MiXCR, one entry per CDR3 protein. Of 150,000 to 200,000 distinct CDR3 sequences in the sample, around a sixth were seen once. Sequencing input: PBMCs or a T cell subset sorted from them (not recorded which). The receptors come from a man aged 18 to 29 who had mild COVID-19 (a few samples of this study predate the infection). Cell type and time point are not known.

This clonotype has a handful of counts. The chain is built from TRBV5-4 and TRBJ2-5, with 11 bases matching TRBD2. J lost 4 bases, V lost 4 bases, and 9 bases had no gene match. Per germline, CDR1 SGHNT and CDR2 YYREEE (reference sequence). The CDR3 runs to 16 residues. The CDR3 DNA follows: TGTGCCAGCAGCGTCCTAGCGGGGGGCTGGGGAGAGACCCAGTACTTC. It is translated as CASSVLAGGWGETQYF.

CDR3 nucleotides: TGTGCCAGCAGCTTAGGACAGGGTAGGGATGAGCAGTTCTTC. Protein product: CASSLGQGRDEQFF. The chain has TRBV7-9 and TRBJ2-1; 7 bases line up with TRBD1. Germline lookup yields CDR1 SEHNR and CDR2 FQNEAQ (reference sequence). The CDR3 runs 14 residues. The trim removed 1 base at V and 8 bases at J, leaving 5 bases unmatched.

This clonotype was seen a handful of times. The chain is built from TRBV4-3 and TRBJ1-3; the match to TRBD1 covers 7 bases. Germline V gives CDR1 LGHNA, CDR2 YSLEER. The CDR3 extends over 13 amino acids. After removal of 0 bases from V and 8 bases from J, the junction contained 1 base not matched to a gene. In DNA, the CDR3 is TGCGCCAGCAGCCAAGACAGGGGGGACACCATATATTTT. The encoded protein is CASSQDRGDTIYF.

The chain uses TRBV5-1 and TRBJ1-1; D uncertain. CDR1 and CDR2 from the germline V gene are SGHRS and YFSETQ. The CDR3 length is 14 residues. V was trimmed by 3 bases and J by 4 bases, leaving 13 bases between them. The CDR3 bases are TGCGCCAGCAGCTCGTTCGGGCGCAGCACTGAAGCTTTCTTT. Translated: CASSSFGRSTEAFF.

The rearrangement uses TRBV28 and TRBJ1-3, with 7 bases identical to TRBD1. Germline lookup yields CDR1 MDHEN and CDR2 SYDVKM. Germline trimming cut 9 bases from V and 4 bases from J; bases unmatched to any gene: 12. This CDR3 is 15 amino acids long. CDR3 amino acids: CASTTGDSWGNTIYF. The CDR3 nucleotides read TGTGCCAGTACAACAGGGGACTCGTGGGGAAACACCATATATTTT.

This clonotype was seen a few times. The gene calls are TRBV24-1 and TRBJ2-5; TRBD2 matches at 7 bases. The CDR3 sequence is 15 residues long. V gave up 4 bases and J gave up 5 bases; unmatched junction bases: 9. Germline CDR1 KGHDR, CDR2 SFDVKD. The CDR3, as DNA: TGTGCCACCAGTGACCGGACCCCCGGGAGGGAGACCCAGTACTTC. Translation: CATSDRTPGRETQYF.

The rearrangement joins TRBV28 to TRBJ2-5, with 10 bases that match TRBD2. Germline V gives CDR1 MDHEN, CDR2 SYDVKM. CDR3 length: 15 residues. V lost 6 bases, J lost 4 bases, and 8 bases stayed unmatched. DNA for the CDR3: TGTGCCAGCAGCCCATCACTAGCGGGGACAGAGACCCAGTACTTC. Its protein product is CASSPSLAGTETQYF.

This clonotype was counted a few times. The chain couples TRBV7-9 to TRBJ1-5, with a weak D call TRBD1 (5 bases). Looked up from germline, CDR1 is SEHNR and CDR2 is FQNEAQ (reference sequence). The V and J ends lost 5 bases and 3 bases respectively, with 14 bases between them. This CDR3 contains 15 residues. CDR3 nucleotide sequence: TGTGCCAGCAGCCCCCCCGGAGGGGTCAATCAGCCCCAGCATTTT. Translating gives CASSPPGGVNQPQHF. The full variable domain, its missing parts supplied by reference TRBV7-9 and TRBJ1-5, is DTGVSQNPRHKITKRGQNVTFRCDPISEHNRLYWYRQTLGQGPEFLTYFQNEAQLEKSRLLSDRFSAERPKGSFSTLEIQRTEQGDSAMYLCASSPPGGVNQPQHFGDGTRLSIL.

There are a few counts of this clonotype. The J gene is TRBJ1-1, the V gene TRBV12-3 or TRBV12-4, with TRBD1 matching 7 bases. J lost 1 base, V lost 8 bases, and 7 bases had no gene match. The CDR3 consists of 14 residues. CDR3 protein: CASRGDSKNTEAFF. Here the CDR3 DNA reads TGTGCCAGCCGGGGGGACAGTAAGAACACTGAAGCTTTCTTT.